This entry features one T cell receptor (beta chain) sequence. One end of the junction does not line up with germline, which may come from a read error. Libraries were prepared by immunoSEQ multiplex PCR; TCRdb keeps only in-frame clonotypes and omits some of them. The sample yields 45,000 to 75,000 clones, 82% seen once. The data are from a study of OX40 agonist ivuxolimab in advanced cancers. As for the study in general: Patients were treated with ivuxolimab, an agonistic anti-OX40 (CD134) antibody.

Germline CDR1 reads SSHAT; CDR2 reads FNYEAQ (reference sequence). The CDR3 runs 13 residues. This receptor was taken from an adult with an advanced solid tumor such as melanoma, head and neck, liver or kidney cancer. This material consisted of CD4+ or CD8+ T cells sorted from blood, taken in a trial of the OX40 agonist ivuxolimab. The J gene is TRBJ2-1, the V gene TRBV7-7; 8 nucleotides align to TRBD2. The CDR3 is CASSASGGGEQFF. Here the CDR3 DNA reads TGTGCTAGCAGCGCAAGCGGGGGCGGGGAGCAGTTCTTC.